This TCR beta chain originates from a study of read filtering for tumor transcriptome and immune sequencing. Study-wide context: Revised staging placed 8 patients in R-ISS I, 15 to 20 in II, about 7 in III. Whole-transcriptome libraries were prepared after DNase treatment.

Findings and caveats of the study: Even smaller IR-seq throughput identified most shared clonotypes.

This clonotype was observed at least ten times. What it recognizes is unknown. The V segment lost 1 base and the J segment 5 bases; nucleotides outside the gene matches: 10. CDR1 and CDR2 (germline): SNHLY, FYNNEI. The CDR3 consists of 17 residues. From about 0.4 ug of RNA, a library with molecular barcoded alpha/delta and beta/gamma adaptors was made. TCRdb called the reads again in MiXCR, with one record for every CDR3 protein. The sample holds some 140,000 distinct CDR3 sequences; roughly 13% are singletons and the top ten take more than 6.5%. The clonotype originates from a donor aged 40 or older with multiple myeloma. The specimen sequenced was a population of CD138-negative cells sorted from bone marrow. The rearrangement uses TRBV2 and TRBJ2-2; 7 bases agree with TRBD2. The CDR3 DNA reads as TGTGCCAGCAGTGAAGGTGGCGGGAGTAAAAATACCGGGGAGCTGTTTTTT. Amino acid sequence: CASSEGGGSKNTGELFF.